The 24 T cell receptor beta chains given below trace back to one sample, sequenced in a study of OX40 agonist ivuxolimab in advanced cancers. Data came from immunoSEQ multiplex PCR; TCRdb stores just in-frame clones and leaves some out. The repertoire consists of tens of thousands of clones, with about 82% occurring once and the leading ten covering 6.5%. The specimen was CD4+ or CD8+ T cells sorted from blood, collected in a trial of the OX40 agonist ivuxolimab. The receptors stem from an adult with an advanced solid tumor such as melanoma, head and neck, liver or kidney cancer.

The chain combines TRBV4-1 with TRBJ2-7; a weak D match, TRBD2 (6 bases). The V end lost 5 bases, the J end lost 7 bases, and 21 bases lay between the germline ends. The CDR3 runs 15 residues. Germline values: CDR1 MGHRA, CDR2 YSYEKL. As DNA, the CDR3 is TGCGCCAGCAGCTATAATGCGCGGGGTCCGGCGGAGCAGTACTTC. Translation: CASSYNARGPAEQYF.

This chain connects TRBV14 to TRBJ2-7; D ambiguous. Germline V CDR1 and CDR2: SGHDN, FVKESK. The CDR3 extends over 13 amino acids. Trimming pared 0 bases from V and 6 bases from J, leaving 9 bases between. For the CDR3, the DNA is TGTGCCAGCAGCCAAGATCCCGGTGGCGAGCAGTACTTC. Its protein is CASSQDPGGEQYF.

This clone has just one count. V gene TRBV7-2 combines with J gene TRBJ2-3, with 7 bases fitting TRBD1. CDR1 SGHTA and CDR2 FQGNSA come from the germline V gene. The CDR3 is made up of 14 amino acids. J lost 1 base, V lost 8 bases, and 6 bases had no gene match. The CDR3 reads CASSTGPGTDTQYF. The CDR3 DNA is TGTGCCAGCTCGACAGGGCCTGGCACAGATACGCAGTATTTT.

The rearrangement links TRBV4-2 to TRBJ1-2, with a weak D call TRBD1 (5 bases). CDR1 and CDR2 (germline): LGHNA, YNFKEQ. Deletions cut 0 bases from V and 5 bases from J, with 7 bases between. The CDR3 contains 13 residues. Written as DNA, the CDR3 is TGTGCCAGCAGCCAAGATGGGACGTATGGCTACACCTTC. This codes for CASSQDGTYGYTF.

This clone has just a few counts. The CDR3 sequence is CASSEGGLDRGSSYNSPLHF. In nucleotides, the CDR3 is TGTGCCAGCAGTGAAGGGGGGCTAGACAGGGGGAGCTCCTATAATTCACCCCTCCACTTT. The chain joins TRBV6-1 to TRBJ1-6; 9 positions agree with TRBD1. This CDR3 has 20 residues. The J segment lost 0 bases and the V segment lost 1 base, leaving 10 bases of the junction unmatched. Germline-derived CDR1 and CDR2 are MNHNS and SASEGT.

This chain connects TRBV19 to TRBJ2-5; D not certain. V was clipped by 9 bases and J by 5 bases, with 13 bases between them. Germline CDR1 LNHDA, CDR2 SQIVND (reference sequence). The CDR3 extends over 12 amino acids. CDR3 DNA sequence: TGTGCCAGCGTATCACCCACGGAGACCCAGTACTTC. Its protein is CASVSPTETQYF.

The chain has TRBV5-1 and TRBJ2-1; the D gene is possibly TRBD2 (6 bases). The CDR3 length is 12 residues. The germline CDR1 and CDR2 sequences are SGHRS and YFSETQ. Trimming cost V 3 bases and J 13 bases, with 14 bases left between them. The CDR3 DNA follows: TGCGCCAGCAGCTCAAACGGGGGAGGACAGTTCTTC. It is translated as CASSSNGGGQFF.

V gene TRBV11-2 combines with J gene TRBJ2-7; TRBD2 is a possible D gene (5 bases). CDR1 and CDR2 from the germline V gene are SGHAT and FQNNGV. CDR3 length: 15 amino acids. V was trimmed by 0 bases and J by 4 bases, leaving 13 bases between them. This chain's CDR3 is CASSLEASWGYEQYF. CDR3 DNA sequence: TGTGCCAGCAGCTTAGAAGCTAGCTGGGGTTACGAGCAGTACTTC.

The chain carries TRBV18 and TRBJ2-7, with D unresolved. Germline V CDR1 and CDR2: KGHSH, LQKENI. V was cut by 0 bases and J by 1 base, with 7 bases left in between. This CDR3 contains 14 residues. The CDR3 sequence: CASSPPEESYEQYF. In DNA, the CDR3 is TGTGCCAGCTCACCACCGGAAGAATCCTACGAGCAGTACTTC.

The chain is built from TRBV15 and TRBJ2-6; D is possibly TRBD1 or TRBD2 (6 bases each). This CDR3 comprises 16 residues. Germline V gene sequence: CDR1 LNHNV, CDR2 YYDKDF (reference sequence). Trimming took 0 bases from V and 2 from J, leaving 8 bases between them. CDR3 amino acids: CATSREGGTGANVLTF. For the CDR3, the DNA is TGTGCCACCAGCAGAGAGGGGGGCACTGGGGCCAACGTCCTGACTTTC.

The rearrangement uses TRBV2 and TRBJ2-7; 9 nucleotides line up with TRBD1. Germline V gene lookup returns CDR1 SNHLY and CDR2 FYNNEI. This CDR3 region has 15 residues. Trimming took 5 bases from V and 5 from J; bases not matched to a gene: 10. Written as DNA, the CDR3 is TGTGCCAGCAGTTCCGGGACAGGGAGGGGCCACGAGCAGTACTTC. Translation: CASSSGTGRGHEQYF. Using reference TRBV2 and TRBJ2-7 for the parts outside the CDR3, the full variable domain is EPEVTQTPSHQVTQMGQEVILRCVPISNHLYFYWYRQILGQKVEFLVSFYNNEISEKSEIFDDQFSVERPDGSNFTLKIRSTKLEDSAMYFCASSSGTGRGHEQYFGPGTRLTVT.

This clone showed up just once. The chain recombines TRBV10-3 with TRBJ1-2, with a tentative D call TRBD1 (6 bases). Germline CDR1 reads ENHRY; CDR2 reads SYGVKD. The CDR3 is 13 amino acids. The germline V and J ends were trimmed by 2 bases and 8 bases, with 12 bases remaining between them. In DNA, the CDR3 is TGTGCCATCAGTGAGAAGGGGGGAATAGGCTACACCTTC. It encodes CAISEKGGIGYTF.

V gene TRBV6-1 combines with J gene TRBJ2-3; D not resolved. From germline, CDR1 is MNHNS and CDR2 SASEGT. The ends were cut back, 7 bases at V and 1 base at J, with 12 bases in the middle. The CDR3 extends over 14 amino acids. CDR3 sequence: CASTESWGTDTQYF. DNA of the CDR3: TGTGCCAGCACTGAGTCCTGGGGCACAGATACGCAGTATTTT.

The chain joins TRBV10-3 to TRBJ2-1; D might be TRBD1 (5 bases). This CDR3 region has 12 residues. V dropped 7 bases and J dropped 5 bases, with 9 bases sitting between them. The germline gives CDR1 ENHRY, CDR2 SYGVKD. The CDR3 DNA follows: TGTGCCATCAAGGAGACAGACAATGAGCAGTTCTTC. Its protein is CAIKETDNEQFF.

The chain is built from TRBV21-1 and TRBJ2-4; the D call in the table, TRBD1, was not verified against the DNA. TRBV21-1 is a listed pseudogene. This CDR3 contains 14 residues. The CDR3 DNA follows: TGTGCCAGCAGCCCCAAGGGGGCTTGGAACATTCAGTACTTC. Amino acids: CASSPKGAWNIQYF.

This clone was picked up one time. The chain recombines TRBV4-3 with TRBJ2-1, with D unclear. Germline CDR1 and CDR2: LGHNA and YSLEER. V lost 1 base and J 10 bases, leaving 11 bases between the germline ends. The CDR3 sequence is 13 residues long. CDR3 sequence: CASSQVDGWEQFF. The CDR3 nucleotides are TGCGCCAGCAGCCAAGTTGACGGGTGGGAGCAGTTCTTC.

The chain joins TRBV7-8 to TRBJ2-1; 16 bases line up with TRBD2. After removal of 5 bases from V and 0 bases from J, the junction contained 4 bases not matched to a gene. The CDR3 loop spans 18 amino acids. Germline-derived CDR1 and CDR2 are SGHVS and FQNEAQ. In DNA, the CDR3 is TGTGCCAGCAGCGCCGGGACTAGCGGGGGGGGCTCCTACAATGAGCAGTTCTTC. This encodes CASSAGTSGGGSYNEQFF. The full variable domain, its missing parts supplied by reference TRBV7-8 and TRBJ2-1, is GAGVSQSPRYKVAKRGQDVALRCDPISGHVSLFWYQQALGQGPEFLTYFQNEAQLDKSGLPSDRFFAERPEGSVSTLKIQRTQQEDSAVYLCASSAGTSGGGSYNEQFFGPGTRLTVL.

The table lists this clone with a count of one. The V call is TRBV9, the J call TRBJ1-1; no clear D. The CDR3 contains 13 residues. The V end lost 4 bases, the J end lost 1 base, and 8 bases lay between the germline ends. The V gene's germline CDR1 is SGDLS and CDR2 YYNGEE. The CDR3 sequence is CASSSHTNTEAFF. The CDR3, as DNA: TGTGCCAGCAGCTCGCACACGAACACTGAAGCTTTCTTT.

The V gene is TRBV5-1, the J gene TRBJ2-5, with TRBD2 identical over 12 bases. The better agreement between TRBJ2-7 and the DNA end casts doubt on the J call. Germline loops: CDR1 SGHRS, CDR2 YFSETQ. The CDR3 totals 19 residues. The CDR3, as DNA: TGCGCCAGCAGCTTGTACCCTAGCGGGAGGGCCGGGGGCTCCTACGAGCAGTACTTC. Protein: CASSLYPSGRAGGSYEQYF.

The chain combines TRBV6-5 with TRBJ1-1; D call uncertain. V lost 2 bases to trimming and J lost 3 bases, with 16 bases between them. CDR3 size: 16 residues. Germline values: CDR1 MNHEY, CDR2 SVGAGI. CDR3 sequence (DNA): TGTGCCAGCAGTTACACATTCACCGGGAGGGACACTGAAGCTTTCTTT. As protein: CASSYTFTGRDTEAFF.

The gene calls are TRBV11-2 and TRBJ2-7; D is undetermined. Germline-derived CDR1 and CDR2 are SGHAT and FQNNGV. Trimming cost V 1 base and J 3 bases, with 10 bases left between them. The length of the CDR3 is 14 residues. The chain's CDR3 is CASSLASDNYEQYF. The CDR3 DNA follows: TGTGCCAGCAGCTTAGCGAGCGACAACTACGAGCAGTACTTC.

The chain has TRBV7-3 and TRBJ1-1; D might be TRBD1 (6 bases). The CDR3 is 15 residues long. Germline V gene sequence: CDR1 SGHTA, CDR2 FQGTGA. Trimming cost V 0 bases and J 3 bases, with 11 bases left between them. The CDR3 sequence: CASSLTDSGDTEAFF. CDR3 sequence (DNA): TGTGCCAGCAGCTTAACTGACTCAGGGGACACTGAAGCTTTCTTT.

The rearrangement uses TRBV7-2 and TRBJ2-5; D uncertain. V gave up 5 bases and J gave up 11 bases, with 21 bases separating them. CDR1 is SGHTA and CDR2 is FQGNSA in the germline V gene. The CDR3 totals 14 residues. The CDR3 sequence is CASSGPGPTVEQYF. In nucleotides, the CDR3 is TGTGCCAGCAGCGGGCCGGGCCCGACTGTAGAGCAGTACTTC.

The genes are TRBV13 and TRBJ1-1; 7 bases are shared with TRBD1. V trimming: 4 bases; J trimming: 1 base; junction bases outside the gene matches: 6. CDR1 PRHDT and CDR2 FYEKMQ come from the germline V gene (reference sequence). The CDR3 has 15 amino acids. The CDR3 DNA reads TGTGCCAGCAGCTACCGTGGGACAGCGAACACTGAAGCTTTCTTT. It codes for CASSYRGTANTEAFF.